The sequence of this TCR beta chain was determined in a study of cytomegalovirus exposure and HLA in healthy donors. Findings and caveats of the study: TCR beta sequences reportedly predicted the HLA-A and HLA-B alleles of most subjects accurately.

Primers for the PCR totalled 60 Vbeta and 13 Jbeta. Data came from immunoSEQ multiplex PCR; TCRdb stores just in-frame clones and leaves some out. The repertoire includes approximately 100,000 clones, 60% to 85% of them detected once, and 4.9% sits in the top ten. This clone was recorded only once. The antigen remains undetermined. V was clipped by 3 bases and J by 1 base, with 15 bases between them. The CDR3 loop spans 16 amino acids. Germline V gene data show CDR1 as MNHEY and CDR2 as SMNVEV (reference sequence). The source is a woman aged 35 to 49 in good health and CMV-seronegative. J is TRBJ1-1 and V is TRBV27, with D possibly matching TRBD1 (5 bases). Sequenced: PBMCs. The CDR3 nucleotides are TGTGCCAGCAGTTTGGAGGGGCTTATCCCGAACACTGAAGCTTTCTTT. It encodes CASSLEGLIPNTEAFF.